This TCR beta chain was obtained from a study of blood T cell repertoires in COVID-19. Study background: Donors in the United States, Italy and Spain gave samples during acute or convalescent COVID-19. Nucleic acid was either cDNA or gDNA, and it came from T cells, B-cell-depleted T cells, or PBMCs.

In the original analysis: Amplifying reference gene primers gave estimates of nucleated cell counts. TCRdb's copy holds only in-frame clones and misses some; the assay was immunoSEQ multiplex PCR. V and J calls and clone size are those listed in that table; D and trimming were worked out from the DNA. In the table there are about 71,000 clones, about nine tenths of which are singletons. Sequencing was carried out using peripheral blood. The source of this sequence is a woman of 80 years or more with acute or convalescent COVID-19.

The CDR3, as DNA: TGTGCCAGCAGCCACACAGGTGTATACGGCTACACCTTC. It translates to CASSHTGVYGYTF. This sequence joins TRBV12-3 or TRBV12-4 and TRBJ1-2, with D maybe TRBD1 (5 bases). This CDR3 has 13 residues. Trimming removed 6 bases from V and 8 bases from J, with 16 bases in between.